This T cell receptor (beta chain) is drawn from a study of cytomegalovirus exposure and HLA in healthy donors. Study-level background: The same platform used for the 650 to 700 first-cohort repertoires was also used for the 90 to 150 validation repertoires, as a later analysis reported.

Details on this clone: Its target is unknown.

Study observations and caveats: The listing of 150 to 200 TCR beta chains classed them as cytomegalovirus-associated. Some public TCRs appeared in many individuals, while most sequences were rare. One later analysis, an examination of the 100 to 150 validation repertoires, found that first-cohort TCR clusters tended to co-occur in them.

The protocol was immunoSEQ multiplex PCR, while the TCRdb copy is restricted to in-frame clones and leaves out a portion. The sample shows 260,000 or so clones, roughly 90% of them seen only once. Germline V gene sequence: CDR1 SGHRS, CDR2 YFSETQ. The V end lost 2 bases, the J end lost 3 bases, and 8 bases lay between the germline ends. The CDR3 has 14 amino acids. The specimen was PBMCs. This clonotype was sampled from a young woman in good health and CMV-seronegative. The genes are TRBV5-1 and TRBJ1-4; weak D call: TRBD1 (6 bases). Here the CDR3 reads CASSLQGPNEKLFF. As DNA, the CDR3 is TGCGCCAGCAGCTTACAGGGACCTAATGAAAAACTGTTTTTT. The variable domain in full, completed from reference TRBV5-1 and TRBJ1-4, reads KAGVTQTPRYLIKTRGQQVTLSCSPISGHRSVSWYQQTPGQGLQFLFEYFSETQRNKGNFPGRFSGRQFSNSRSEMNVSTLELGDSALYLCASSLQGPNEKLFFGSGTQLSVL.